This record covers a single T cell receptor beta chain. Sequencing was performed with immunoSEQ multiplex PCR; in TCRdb, only in-frame clones are kept and a portion is missing. The data hold tens of thousands of clones, with 85% to 95% observed a single time. The sample originates from a study of technical replicates of blood from a handful of donors. The sequenced sample was T cells isolated from PBMCs. The TCR was taken from a human donor in good health.

The CDR3 here is CASSLYGSGRQGRFTDTQYF. The CDR3 nucleotides read TGCGCCAGCAGCTTGTATGGATCAGGGCGACAGGGAAGGTTTACAGATACGCAGTATTTT. The chain is built from TRBV5-1 and TRBJ2-3; 7 bases line up with TRBD1. This CDR3 is 20 amino acids long. Losses at the gene ends were 1 base for V and 3 bases for J; bases not matched to a gene: 20. Germline loops: CDR1 SGHRS, CDR2 YFSETQ.